Listed here is a single T cell receptor beta chain. The sample belongs to a study of identical twins. In TCRdb, the 5' RACE reads were re-called with MiXCR into one record per CDR3 protein. Among hundreds of thousands of distinct CDR3 sequences listed, around 6% were seen once. The specimen was naive T cells sorted from blood. The clonotype originates from a man younger than 35 in good health.

The CDR3 loop reads CASSPKAPDLGNTIYF. CDR3 nucleotides: TGTGCCAGCAGCCCTAAAGCGCCCGATCTGGGAAACACCATATATTTT. V gene TRBV12-3 or TRBV12-4 combines with J gene TRBJ1-3; D ambiguous. The CDR3 has 16 residues. Trimming removed 6 bases from V and 4 bases from J, with 19 bases in between.